Listed below are T cell receptor beta chains from one sample, sequenced in a study of T cells in Graves' hyperthyroidism and ophthalmopathy. TCRdb fed the multiplex PCR reads into MiXCR, producing one record per CDR3 protein. The table includes 200,000 to 250,000 distinct CDR3 sequences, roughly 17% detected once. What was sequenced was blood. The receptors stem from a woman aged 18-29 years with Graves' ophthalmopathy. The CDR3 runs from the conserved cysteine through the conserved F or W. The D gene is left open where the match is weak.

cdr3_aa v_call d_call
CASSHGGAGETQYF TRBV5-1 TRBD2
CSARSRGDRGDYGYTF TRBV20-1 TRBD1
CASSFSGGSSYEQYF TRBV6-5 TRBD2
CASSLMGGRRTDTQYF TRBV7-3 TRBD2
CASSNRQGSQGTQYF TRBV5-1 TRBD1
CASRGPGRLVPYEQYF TRBV28 .
CASSFLLSETQYF TRBV12-3/TRBV12-4 .
CATSRDQTSGSFEQYF TRBV15 TRBD2
CASSQTSGRENEQFF TRBV6-1 TRBD2
CASSYRLAGGPDTQYF TRBV6-2/TRBV6-3 TRBD2
CASSPYDGDQPQHF TRBV9 .
CASSLSYLRDRGYEQYF TRBV28 TRBD1
CASLSGRALYEQFF TRBV28 TRBD2
CASTPDSSSYEQYFGPVTDTQYF TRBV19 .
CASSAPAGGLRDTQYF TRBV9 TRBD2
CATSDFFGQGTTNEQFF TRBV24-1 TRBD1
CASSNSGRGIRHSGNTIYF TRBV12-3/TRBV12-4 .
CSVEGGLAGLETQYF TRBV29-1 TRBD2
CASSPAEGSNYGYTF TRBV28 .
CASSLYDEQFF TRBV7-9 .
CASGTLTGGTYTTEAFF TRBV7-9 TRBD1
CASSFNGGGLTDTQYF TRBV7-3 .
CASIPDRSSPQHF TRBV28 .
CASSFDRTTYEQYF TRBV7-9 .
CASSLFRGNTEAFF TRBV27 .
CASGETGEGEQYF TRBV6-2/TRBV6-3 .
CAISPGQGVKTEAFF TRBV10-3 TRBD1
CASGLVTLDRGRFGNTIYF TRBV12-5 TRBD1
CSVEALSALSGRYEQFF TRBV29-1 TRBD2